These 21 T cell receptor beta chains originate from one sample sequenced in a study of blood T cell repertoires in COVID-19. The table came from immunoSEQ multiplex PCR; TCRdb's copy has only in-frame clones and leaves some out. The sample holds 200,000 to 250,000 clones, 75% to 85% seen once. The sequenced sample consisted of peripheral blood. The receptors come from a woman younger than 45 with COVID-19, enrolled during active disease.

The V gene is TRBV15, the J gene TRBJ1-5, with D possibly matching TRBD1 (6 bases). The CDR3 totals 13 residues. From germline, CDR1 is LNHNV and CDR2 YYDKDF (reference sequence). V lost 8 bases to trimming and J lost 1 base, with 9 bases between them. CDR3: CATSQGSNQPQHF. CDR3 sequence (DNA): TGTGCCACCTCACAGGGCAGCAATCAGCCCCAGCATTTT.

The chain employs TRBV7-9 and TRBJ2-2; D possibly corresponds to TRBD1 (5 bases). The CDR3 contains 13 residues. The germline V gene encodes CDR1 SEHNR and CDR2 FQNEAQ (reference sequence). V was cut by 4 bases and J by 6 bases, with 9 bases left in between. The CDR3 DNA is TGTGCCAGCAGCTCAAACAGGCCCGGGGAGCTGTTTTTT. Translation gives CASSSNRPGELFF.

A few counts support this clone. The chain recombines TRBV7-9 with TRBJ1-2; the match to TRBD1 covers 8 bases. In germline, CDR1 is SEHNR, CDR2 FQNEAQ (reference sequence). The length of the CDR3 is 14 residues. Trimming removed 2 bases from V and 6 bases from J; junction bases left unmatched: 5. CDR3 residues: CASSLRQGTDGYTF. The CDR3 DNA reads as TGTGCCAGCAGCTTAAGACAGGGGACGGATGGCTACACCTTC.

The chain joins TRBV5-4 to TRBJ1-1, with 8 nucleotides matching TRBD1. This CDR3 is built from 15 residues. The V and J ends lost 2 bases and 4 bases, in that order; junction bases with no gene match: 7. In germline, CDR1 is SGHNT, CDR2 YYREEE (reference sequence). The CDR3: CASSFPTGDGTEAFF. CDR3 sequence (DNA): TGTGCCAGCAGCTTTCCGACAGGGGACGGCACTGAAGCTTTCTTT. Variable domain in full (rest from reference TRBV5-4 and TRBJ1-1): ETGVTQSPTHLIKTRGQQVTLRCSSQSGHNTVSWYQQALGQGPQFIFQYYREEENGRGNFPPRFSGLQFPNYSSELNVNALELDDSALYLCASSFPTGDGTEAFFGQGTRLTVV.

This clone was detected only once. The chain is built from TRBV11-2 and TRBJ2-1; D uncertain. CDR3 length: 16 amino acids. Looked up from germline, CDR1 is SGHAT and CDR2 is FQNNGV. V gave up 1 base and J gave up 4 bases, with 14 bases separating them. The CDR3 sequence: CASSLGLAVIYNEQFF. The CDR3, as DNA: TGTGCCAGCAGCTTAGGCCTTGCGGTAATTTACAATGAGCAGTTCTTC.

V usage is TRBV7-9 and J usage is TRBJ2-3; weak D call: TRBD1 (6 bases). This CDR3 is built from 16 residues. The germline CDR1 and CDR2 sequences are SEHNR and FQNEAQ (reference sequence). The V and J ends lost 1 base and 1 base respectively, with 12 bases between them. CDR3 nucleotide sequence: TGTGCCAGCAGCTTAGAGGGACAAAGAGGCACAGATACGCAGTATTTT. Protein: CASSLEGQRGTDTQYF.

The rearrangement uses TRBV19 and TRBJ2-7, with 9 bases matching TRBD1. After removal of 4 bases from V and 5 bases from J, the junction contained 9 bases not matched to a gene. The V gene's germline CDR1 is LNHDA and CDR2 SQIVND (reference sequence). There are 15 residues in the CDR3. The CDR3 region has the DNA TGTGCCAGTAGTACCTCCGGGACAGGGAGCGACGAGCAGTACTTC. It translates to CASSTSGTGSDEQYF.

This chain uses TRBV5-1 with TRBJ2-5; weak D call: TRBD2 (7 bases). V dropped 4 bases and J dropped 0 bases, with 25 bases sitting between them. CDR1 and CDR2 from the germline V gene are SGHRS and YFSETQ. The length of the CDR3 is 19 residues. CDR3 bases: TGCGCCAGCAGCGGGGAGGGCTACAGGGCTGAAGGGTACCAAGAGACCCAGTACTTC. It is translated as CASSGEGYRAEGYQETQYF.

The rearrangement uses TRBV9 and TRBJ1-2; D uncertain. The CDR3 contains 14 residues. V shed 0 bases and J shed 2 bases, with 8 bases lying between them. The germline V gene encodes CDR1 SGDLS and CDR2 YYNGEE. The CDR3 here is CASSVGGANYGYTF. DNA of the CDR3: TGTGCCAGCAGCGTAGGAGGCGCAAACTATGGCTACACCTTC.

J is TRBJ1-2 and V is TRBV28; a weak D match, TRBD1 (6 bases). The CDR3 extends over 14 amino acids. Germline-derived CDR1 and CDR2 are MDHEN and SYDVKM. V lost 8 bases and J 4 bases, leaving 17 bases between the germline ends. The CDR3 loop reads CASYDRLWGYGYTF. The DNA of the CDR3 is TGTGCCAGCTACGACAGGTTGTGGGGCTATGGCTACACCTTC.

V and J are TRBV28 and TRBJ2-7; the D is unclear. The V gene lost 2 bases and the J gene lost 7 bases, with 9 bases spanning the gap. The CDR3 consists of 12 residues. Germline assignment: CDR1 MDHEN and CDR2 SYDVKM. The CDR3 coding sequence is TGTGCCAGCAGTTTACCGCAGATGGAGCAGTACTTC. This codes for CASSLPQMEQYF.

The CDR3 DNA follows: TGTGCCAGTAGTCTAGGACAGTCTGAAGCTTTCTTT. As protein: CASSLGQSEAFF. The V call is TRBV19, the J call TRBJ1-1; weak D call: TRBD1 (6 bases). Germline CDR1 LNHDA, CDR2 SQIVND (reference sequence). The CDR3 covers 12 residues. The germline V and J ends were trimmed by 5 bases and 6 bases, with 10 bases remaining between them.

V gene TRBV28 combines with J gene TRBJ2-7, with 10 bases fitting TRBD2. This CDR3 has 16 residues. Germline V gene sequence: CDR1 MDHEN, CDR2 SYDVKM. Trimming cost V 3 bases and J 1 base; bases outside gene matches: 6. This CDR3 reads CASSFNLAGESYEQYF. The CDR3 DNA reads as TGTGCCAGCAGTTTTAACCTAGCGGGGGAATCCTACGAGCAGTACTTC.

The chain links TRBV7-2 to TRBJ1-6, with TRBD1 as a possible D gene (5 bases). Germline V gene lookup returns CDR1 SGHTA and CDR2 FQGNSA. The CDR3 consists of 15 residues. V lost 1 base to trimming and J lost 5 bases, with 9 bases between them. For the CDR3, the DNA is TGTGCCAGCAGCTTAGATGGCAGGGATAATTCACCCCTCCACTTT. Translating it yields CASSLDGRDNSPLHF.

The chain has TRBV5-6 and TRBJ1-2; 9 bases are a match to TRBD1. Germline trimming cut 6 bases from V and 2 bases from J; bases unmatched to any gene: 11. The germline V gene encodes CDR1 SGHDT and CDR2 YYEEEE. This CDR3 contains 16 residues. This CDR3 reads CASTFLGDRENYGYTF. The CDR3 coding sequence is TGTGCCAGCACTTTTCTCGGGGACAGGGAGAACTATGGCTACACCTTC.

This clone turned up a few times. V and J are TRBV27 and TRBJ1-5; TRBD1 matches at 7 bases. Unmatched junction bases numbered 12, after V lost 4 bases and J lost 12 bases. CDR3 length: 14 residues. Germline lookup yields CDR1 MNHEY and CDR2 SMNVEV (reference sequence). The CDR3 protein is CASSSSRGVGSQHF. Written as DNA, the CDR3 is TGTGCCAGCAGTTCAAGCAGGGGGGTTGGGAGCCAGCATTTT.

The rearrangement joins TRBV30 to TRBJ1-1; D not certain. The CDR3 extends over 14 amino acids. Trimming shortened V by 0 bases and J by 0 bases, and 8 bases separated the two germline ends. Germline V gives CDR1 GTSNPN, CDR2 SVGIG (reference sequence). CDR3 residues: CAWSVSVVNTEAFF. CDR3 bases: TGTGCCTGGAGTGTGTCGGTAGTGAACACTGAAGCTTTCTTT.

The chain combines TRBV28 with TRBJ2-7; 8 bases line up with TRBD1. CDR1 is MDHEN and CDR2 is SYDVKM in the germline V gene. There are 18 residues in the CDR3. The V gene end was trimmed by 3 bases and the J gene end by 2 bases; junction bases not matched to a gene: 15. CDR3 coding DNA: TGTGCCAGCAGTTTCGCCGGGACAGGCGATCTGACGACCTACGAGCAGTACTTC. The encoded protein is CASSFAGTGDLTTYEQYF.

CDR3 DNA sequence: TGTGCCAGCAGTTACTCAGGGGGCGGGGAGCTGTTTTTT. Residues: CASSYSGGGELFF. The chain couples TRBV6-2 or TRBV6-3 to TRBJ2-2, with D maybe TRBD1 (6 bases). The V gene lost 0 bases and the J gene lost 7 bases, with 6 bases spanning the gap. This CDR3 spans 13 amino acids. Germline V lookup: CDR1 MNHEY, CDR2 SVGEGT.

The CDR3 is CASGGQGQETQYF. In nucleotides, the CDR3 is TGTGCCAGCGGAGGACAGGGTCAAGAGACCCAGTACTTC. The genes are TRBV7-9 and TRBJ2-5, with TRBD1 identical over 8 bases. Germline V gene sequence: CDR1 SEHNR, CDR2 FQNEAQ (reference sequence). The CDR3 is 13 amino acids. The V and J ends lost 8 bases and 2 bases, in that order; junction bases with no gene match: 4.

This chain uses TRBV3-1 (or the pseudogene TRBV3-2) with TRBJ2-6; 10 positions match TRBD1. CDR3 length: 18 amino acids. J lost 4 bases, V lost 4 bases, and 10 bases had no gene match. The germline gives CDR1 LGHDT, CDR2 YNNKEL (reference sequence). CDR3: CASSRSAGTGAGANVLTF. The CDR3 bases are TGTGCCAGCAGCCGATCGGCCGGGACAGGGGCCGGGGCCAACGTCCTGACTTTC.